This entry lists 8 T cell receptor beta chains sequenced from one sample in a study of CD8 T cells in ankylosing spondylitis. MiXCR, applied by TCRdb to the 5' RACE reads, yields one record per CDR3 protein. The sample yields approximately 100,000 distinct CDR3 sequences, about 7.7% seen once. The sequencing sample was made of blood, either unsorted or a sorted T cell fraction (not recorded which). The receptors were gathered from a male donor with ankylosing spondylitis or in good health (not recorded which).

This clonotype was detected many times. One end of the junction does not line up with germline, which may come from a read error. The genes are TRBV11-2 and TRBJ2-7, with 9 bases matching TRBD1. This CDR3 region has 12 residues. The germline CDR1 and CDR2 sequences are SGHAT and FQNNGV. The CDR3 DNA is TGTGCCAGCAGCCCACCCGGGACAGGGACGAACTTC. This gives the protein CASSPPGTGTNF.

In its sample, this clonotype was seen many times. The DNA of the CDR3 is TGTGCCAGCAGTACCCAAGGGAATCAGCCCCAGCATTTT. This codes for CASSTQGNQPQHF. This sequence joins TRBV6-6 and TRBJ1-5, with D unresolved. Germline CDR1 is MNHNY and CDR2 is SVGAGI (reference sequence). Trimming stripped 5 bases from V and 4 bases from J, with 9 bases between. The CDR3 length is 13 residues.

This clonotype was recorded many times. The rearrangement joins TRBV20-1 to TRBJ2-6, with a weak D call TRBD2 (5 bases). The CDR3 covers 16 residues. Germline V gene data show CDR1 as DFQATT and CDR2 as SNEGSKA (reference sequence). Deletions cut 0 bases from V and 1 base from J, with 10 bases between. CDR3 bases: TGCAGTGCTAGAGATCGGCCGGGGTCTGGGGCCAACGTCCTGACTTTC. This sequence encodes CSARDRPGSGANVLTF.

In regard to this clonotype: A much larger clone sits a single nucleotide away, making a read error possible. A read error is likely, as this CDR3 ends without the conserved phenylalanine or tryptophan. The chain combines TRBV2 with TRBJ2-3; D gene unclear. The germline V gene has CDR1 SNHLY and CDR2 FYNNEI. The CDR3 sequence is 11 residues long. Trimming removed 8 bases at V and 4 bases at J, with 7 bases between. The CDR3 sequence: CASGSADTQYL. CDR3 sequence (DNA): TGTGCCAGCGGCAGTGCAGATACGCAGTATCTT.

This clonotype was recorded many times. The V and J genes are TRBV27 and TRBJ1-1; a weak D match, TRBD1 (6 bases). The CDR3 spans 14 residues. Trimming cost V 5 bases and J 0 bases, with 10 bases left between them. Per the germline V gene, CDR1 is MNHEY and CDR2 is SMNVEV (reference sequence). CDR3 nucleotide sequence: TGTGCCAGCAGTAGCAGGGGCCTGAACACTGAAGCTTTCTTT. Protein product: CASSSRGLNTEAFF.

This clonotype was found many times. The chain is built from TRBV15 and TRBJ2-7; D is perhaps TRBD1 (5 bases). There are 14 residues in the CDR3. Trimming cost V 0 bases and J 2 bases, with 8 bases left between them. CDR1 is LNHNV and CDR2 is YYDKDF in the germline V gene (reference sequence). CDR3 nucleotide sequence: TGTGCCACCAGCAGAGATAAGGGGCCCTACGAGCAGTACTTC. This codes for CATSRDKGPYEQYF.

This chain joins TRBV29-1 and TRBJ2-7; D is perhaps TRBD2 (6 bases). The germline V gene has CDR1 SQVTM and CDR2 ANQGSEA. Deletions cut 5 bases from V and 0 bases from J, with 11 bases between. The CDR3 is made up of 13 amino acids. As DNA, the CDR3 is TGCAGCGTTTTCGCGGGAACCTCCTACGAGCAGTACTTC. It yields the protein CSVFAGTSYEQYF.

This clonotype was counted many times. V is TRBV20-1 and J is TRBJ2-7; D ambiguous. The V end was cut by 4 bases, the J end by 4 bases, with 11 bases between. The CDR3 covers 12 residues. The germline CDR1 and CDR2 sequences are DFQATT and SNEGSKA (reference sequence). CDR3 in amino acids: CSATPSMYEQYF. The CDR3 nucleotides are TGCAGTGCTACCCCGTCAATGTACGAGCAGTACTTC.